These 29 T cell receptor beta chains were sequenced from one sample in a study of vaccination effects on CD4 cells after COVID-19. Assay used: immunoSEQ multiplex PCR; TCRdb lists only in-frame clones, some missing. The table has tens of thousands of clones, approximately 75% seen once. No antigens are known for them. Expansion of antigen-specific CD4+ T cells with viral peptide pools was carried out by the ViraFEST assay before sequencing. Culturing for around 10 days preceded CD4+ T cell isolation. None of these healthy vaccinees had been infected with SARS-CoV-2 before vaccination. Sequencing used CD4+ T cells from PBMCs cultured with HCoV-OC43 spike peptides, obtained before COVID-19 vaccination. This sample's subset: HCoV-OC43 spike overlapping peptide pool stimulation. Receptors were obtained from a human donor who received a COVID-19 vaccine.

V usage is TRBV28 and J usage is TRBJ2-1; D is possibly TRBD1 (6 bases). The germline V gene encodes CDR1 MDHEN and CDR2 SYDVKM. The germline V and J ends were trimmed by 1 base and 14 bases, with 12 bases remaining between them. This CDR3 contains 12 residues. The CDR3 region has the DNA TGTGCCAGCAGTTTATTGGGGACAACTGAGTTCTTC. Amino acids: CASSLLGTTEFF. Complete variable domain (other parts from reference TRBV28 and TRBJ2-1): DVKVTQSSRYLVKRTGEKVFLECVQDMDHENMFWYRQDPGLGLRLIYFSYDVKMKEKGDIPEGYSVSREKKERFSLILESASTNQTSMYLCASSLLGTTEFFGPGTRLTVL.

The V call is TRBV5-1, the J call TRBJ1-1; D is perhaps TRBD1 (5 bases). Trimming removed 0 bases from V and 4 bases from J, with 13 bases in between. Germline CDR1 and CDR2: SGHRS and YFSETQ. This CDR3 spans 15 amino acids. The CDR3 sequence is CASSLGRGGSTEAFF. In DNA form, the CDR3 reads TGCGCCAGCAGCTTGGGGAGGGGAGGGAGCACTGAAGCTTTCTTT.

The chain combines TRBV7-9 with TRBJ1-2; D perhaps matches TRBD1 (5 bases). Germline assignment: CDR1 SEHNR and CDR2 FQNEAQ (reference sequence). V lost 10 bases and J lost 4, with 19 bases in between. CDR3 size: 14 residues. CDR3 nucleotides: TGTGCCACCAGGGAGGACTGGGGCCTCTATGGCTACACCTTC. Translation gives CATREDWGLYGYTF.

This clone has a handful of counts. The CDR3 bases are TGTGCCAGCTCGGCGGGAGGCACTGAAGCTTTCTTT. Protein product: CASSAGGTEAFF. The chain is built from TRBV18 and TRBJ1-1; D gene uncertain. The CDR3 contains 12 residues. The germline CDR1 and CDR2 sequences are KGHSH and LQKENI. Trimming stripped 6 bases from V and 4 bases from J, with 9 bases between.

The chain is built from TRBV3-1 (or the pseudogene TRBV3-2) and TRBJ2-2, with TRBD2 matching 12 bases. Trimming cost V 5 bases and J 7 bases; bases outside gene matches: 8. The CDR3 length is 16 residues. Germline V gives CDR1 LGHDT, CDR2 YNNKEL (reference sequence). CDR3 in amino acids: CASSFGLAGRGGELFF. CDR3 sequence (DNA): TGTGCCAGCAGCTTCGGACTAGCGGGGAGGGGCGGGGAGCTGTTTTTT.

This clone came up once. V is TRBV18 and J is TRBJ2-1, with D perhaps TRBD1 (5 bases). V was shortened by 0 bases and J by 7 bases, with 25 bases between the two germline ends. Germline CDR1 reads KGHSH; CDR2 reads LQKENI. The CDR3 consists of 19 residues. Written as DNA, the CDR3 is TGTGCCAGCTCACCACCCGGGCCCGGGCGTCTAGGGGTGGAGAATGAGCAGTTCTTC. This codes for CASSPPGPGRLGVENEQFF.

The V and J genes are TRBV29-1 and TRBJ1-5, with 7 bases matching TRBD1. This CDR3 has 14 residues. The V gene end was trimmed by 6 bases and the J gene end by 0 bases; junction bases not matched to a gene: 5. Germline loops: CDR1 SQVTM, CDR2 ANQGSEA. CDR3 in amino acids: CSVQQGYSNQPQHF. The DNA of the CDR3 is TGCAGCGTCCAACAGGGGTATAGCAATCAGCCCCAGCATTTT.

The chain employs TRBV5-1 and TRBJ2-2, with 10 bases aligning to TRBD2. This CDR3 is built from 14 residues. Per the germline V gene, CDR1 is SGHRS and CDR2 is YFSETQ. The V gene end was trimmed by 2 bases and the J gene end by 10 bases; junction bases not matched to a gene: 5. CDR3 coding DNA: TGCGCCAGCAGCTTTAAGCGGGGGGGCCAGGAGCTGTTTTTT. It specifies CASSFKRGGQELFF.

In this sample, this clone turned up once. One end of the junction is discordant with germline, which a read error may explain. In the same sample, other DNA sequences code for this CDR3. CDR3 DNA sequence: TGTGCTACCAGTGACCCAAACTATGGCTACACCTTC. Protein: CATSDPNYGYTF. This chain joins TRBV24-1 and TRBJ1-2; D not certain. The CDR3 is 12 residues long. From germline, CDR1 is KGHDR and CDR2 SFDVKD.

In its sample, this clone was seen a few times. This chain links TRBV5-1 with TRBJ2-3, with D maybe TRBD1 (5 bases). Trimming cost V 6 bases and J 2 bases, with 19 bases left between them. This CDR3 has 16 residues. CDR1 is SGHRS and CDR2 is YFSETQ in the germline V gene. CDR3 region: CASNSDDRLYTDTQYF. CDR3 coding DNA: TGCGCCAGCAACTCAGACGACAGATTATACACAGATACGCAGTATTTT.

This clone was picked up one time. The chain carries TRBV6-6 and TRBJ2-3; D perhaps matches TRBD2 (6 bases). The V end lost 0 bases, the J end lost 3 bases, and 13 bases lay between the germline ends. The length of the CDR3 is 16 residues. Germline V gene lookup returns CDR1 MNHNY and CDR2 SVGAGI (reference sequence). The CDR3 sequence is CASSYSSGTRTDTQYF. The DNA for the CDR3 is TGTGCCAGCAGTTACTCTTCCGGGACTCGGACAGATACGCAGTATTTT.

This rearrangement joins TRBV5-1 to TRBJ2-4; no definite D call. From germline, CDR1 is SGHRS and CDR2 YFSETQ. V lost 1 base and J lost 0, with 11 bases in between. The CDR3 sequence is 16 residues long. CDR3 protein: CASSLNPALAKNIQYF. DNA for the CDR3: TGCGCCAGCAGCTTGAATCCGGCCCTAGCCAAAAACATTCAGTACTTC.

The CDR3 region is CASSLQRGVSSYNEQFF. The CDR3 DNA reads TGTGCCAGCAGCTTGCAGCGGGGGGTTAGCTCCTACAATGAGCAGTTCTTC. The V call is TRBV4-2, the J call TRBJ2-1, with 9 bases that match TRBD2. The germline gives CDR1 LGHNA, CDR2 YNFKEQ. The CDR3 has 17 amino acids. V lost 5 bases to trimming and J lost 0 bases; unmatched junction nucleotides: 8.

The chain uses TRBV18 and TRBJ1-4, with TRBD1 matching 8 bases. The CDR3 covers 14 residues. V trimming: 3 bases; J trimming: 11 bases; junction bases outside the gene matches: 8. CDR1 is KGHSH, CDR2 LQKENI, per germline. The CDR3 coding sequence is TGTGCCAGCTCACCTGACAGGGGTGCTGGGAAACTGTTTTTT. Translated: CASSPDRGAGKLFF.

Only a few counts were recorded for this clone. For the CDR3, the DNA is TGTGCCAGCAGTGAAGTTGCCACCTTAGGAAACACCATATATTTT. This encodes CASSEVATLGNTIYF. The chain couples TRBV6-1 to TRBJ1-3, with D hard to call. In germline, CDR1 is MNHNS, CDR2 SASEGT. V was cut by 1 base and J by 4 bases, with 11 bases left in between. The CDR3 extends over 15 amino acids.

The rearrangement uses TRBV6-5 and TRBJ2-3; D might be TRBD1 (5 bases). The CDR3 extends over 15 amino acids. The germline V gene encodes CDR1 MNHEY and CDR2 SVGAGI. Trimming stripped 8 bases from V and 0 bases from J, with 15 bases between. CDR3 nucleotides: TGTGCCAGCCGAAACCAGGGAAGGAGCACAGATACGCAGTATTTT. It encodes CASRNQGRSTDTQYF.

The chain recombines TRBV18 with TRBJ1-1; D gene ambiguous. This CDR3 is built from 13 residues. V lost 5 bases to trimming and J lost 1 base, with 8 bases between them. Germline values: CDR1 KGHSH, CDR2 LQKENI. CDR3 region: CASSEKRNTEAFF. CDR3 nucleotide sequence: TGTGCCAGCTCAGAGAAGAGGAACACTGAAGCTTTCTTT. Full variable domain (remainder filled in from reference TRBV18 and TRBJ1-1): NAGVMQNPRHLVRRRGQEARLRCSPMKGHSHVYWYRQLPEEGLKFMVYLQKENIIDESGMPKERFSAEFPKEGPSILRIQQVVRGDSAAYFCASSEKRNTEAFFGQGTRLTVV.

V and J are TRBV6-4 and TRBJ1-1, with no clear D. V lost 5 bases and J lost 0, with 7 bases in between. Per the germline V gene, CDR1 is MRHNA and CDR2 is SNTAGT. The CDR3 contains 13 residues. The CDR3 nucleotides are TGTGCCAGCAGTACTACACTGAACACTGAAGCTTTCTTT. Its translation is CASSTTLNTEAFF.

The V gene is TRBV20-1, the J gene TRBJ2-7; D possibly corresponds to TRBD1 (5 bases). The CDR3 covers 12 residues. V was shortened by 3 bases and J by 5 bases, with 11 bases between the two germline ends. The germline CDR1 and CDR2 sequences are DFQATT and SNEGSKA (reference sequence). The CDR3 region has the DNA TGCAGTGCTAGTAGGGGTGGTAACGAGCAGTACGTC. This translates into CSASRGGNEQYV.

By proportion, this clone is medium-sized. The chain couples TRBV6-5 to TRBJ1-2; 7 bases align to TRBD1. Germline assignment: CDR1 MNHEY and CDR2 SVGAGI. The CDR3 has 14 amino acids. V lost 6 bases, J lost 4 bases, and 8 bases stayed unmatched. CDR3 coding DNA: TGTGCCAGCAGATCGACAGGGCAAGTCTATGGCTACACCTTC. Encoded protein: CASRSTGQVYGYTF.

The rearrangement links TRBV5-4 to TRBJ2-2, with 9 positions matching TRBD1. CDR3 length: 15 amino acids. Germline loops: CDR1 SGHNT, CDR2 YYREEE (reference sequence). The ends lost 0 bases at V and 6 bases at J; junction bases unmatched: 3. This chain's CDR3 is CASSLAQGAAGELFF. The CDR3 nucleotides read TGTGCCAGCAGCTTGGCACAGGGGGCAGCCGGGGAGCTGTTTTTT.

The V call is TRBV4-1, the J call TRBJ2-4, with a possible D match to TRBD1 (5 bases). With 0 bases removed from V and 4 bases from J, the gap between germline ends came to 10 bases. This CDR3 is built from 15 residues. Germline V gene sequence: CDR1 MGHRA, CDR2 YSYEKL. CDR3 residues: CASSQDPGQKNIQYF. In nucleotides, the CDR3 is TGCGCCAGCAGCCAAGATCCAGGGCAGAAAAACATTCAGTACTTC.

This chain links TRBV5-1 with TRBJ1-1; 10 bases agree with TRBD1. The J segment lost 5 bases and the V segment lost 3 bases, leaving 7 bases of the junction unmatched. Germline loops: CDR1 SGHRS, CDR2 YFSETQ. This CDR3 has 15 residues. CDR3 region: CASSSGQGTETEAFF. The CDR3 coding sequence is TGCGCCAGCAGCTCGGGACAGGGGACGGAAACTGAAGCTTTCTTT.

The J gene is TRBJ2-3, the V gene TRBV28; possible D gene TRBD1, 5 bases. The V end was cut by 7 bases, the J end by 0 bases, with 20 bases between. The CDR3 length is 17 residues. The germline V gene encodes CDR1 MDHEN and CDR2 SYDVKM. CDR3: CASTSQWGDSSTDTQYF. CDR3 nucleotide sequence: TGTGCCAGCACTTCCCAGTGGGGTGACAGTAGCACAGATACGCAGTATTTT.

This chain joins TRBV29-1 and TRBJ2-1, with D possibly TRBD1 on 5 matching bases. Germline V CDR1 and CDR2: SQVTM, ANQGSEA. Trimming pared 5 bases from V and 9 bases from J, leaving 11 bases between. The CDR3 is made up of 11 amino acids. The CDR3 sequence is CSVSRVREQFF. The CDR3 DNA reads as TGCAGCGTTTCCAGGGTGCGTGAGCAGTTCTTC.

The CDR3 is CASSRQSHTEAFF. CDR3 nucleotides: TGTGCCAGCAGCCGACAGTCGCACACTGAAGCTTTCTTT. This chain links TRBV5-5 with TRBJ1-1, with TRBD1 as a possible D gene (5 bases). The ends were cut back, 4 bases at V and 3 bases at J, with 10 bases in the middle. CDR3 length equals 13 residues. Germline loops: CDR1 SGHKS, CDR2 YYEKEE (reference sequence).

The genes are TRBV5-1 and TRBJ1-4, with 7 nucleotides matching TRBD1. Per germline, CDR1 SGHRS and CDR2 YFSETQ. V lost 4 bases to trimming and J lost 2 bases; unmatched junction nucleotides: 5. The length of the CDR3 is 15 residues. The CDR3 is CASSAGGQTNEKLFF. The CDR3 coding sequence is TGCGCCAGCAGCGCGGGGGGACAGACTAATGAAAAACTGTTTTTT. Using reference TRBV5-1 and TRBJ1-4 for the parts outside the CDR3, the full variable domain is KAGVTQTPRYLIKTRGQQVTLSCSPISGHRSVSWYQQTPGQGLQFLFEYFSETQRNKGNFPGRFSGRQFSNSRSEMNVSTLELGDSALYLCASSAGGQTNEKLFFGSGTQLSVL.

In the case of this clone: At one of its ends the junction is not consistent with the germline gene, which may arise from a read error. The same CDR3 also results from other DNA sequences found in this sample. The genes are TRBV6-1 and TRBJ1-5, with a weak D call TRBD1 (5 bases). The CDR3 runs to 14 residues. CDR1 is MNHNS and CDR2 is SASEGT in the germline V gene. CDR3 in amino acids: CASSENRWDQPQHF. The CDR3 bases are TGTGCCAGCAGTGAAAACAGGTGGGATCAGCCTCAGCATTTT.

This clone was detected once. The V and J genes are TRBV18 and TRBJ2-5, with D perhaps assigned TRBD1 or TRBD2 (5 bases each). With 3 bases removed from V and 0 bases from J, the gap between germline ends came to 14 bases. CDR3 length: 16 residues. Looked up from germline, CDR1 is KGHSH and CDR2 is LQKENI. The CDR3 here is CASSPLPGTDQETQYF. CDR3 bases: TGTGCCAGCTCACCTTTACCCGGGACGGACCAAGAGACCCAGTACTTC.